This T cell receptor (beta chain) was sequenced during a study of blood T cell repertoires in COVID-19. Looking at the study overall: PBMCs, B-cell-depleted T cells, or T cells were the source of the cDNA or gDNA that made up the material.

The data were produced by immunoSEQ multiplex PCR, yet TCRdb's version contains in-frame clones alone and is incomplete. The table includes fewer than 200,000 clones, roughly 87% detected once. Enrollees, roughly 18 to 89 years old, lived in 24 US areas. Germline CDR1 DFQATT, CDR2 SNEGSKA (reference sequence). V was cut by 3 bases and J by 3 bases, with 9 bases left in between. CDR3 length equals 13 residues. The TCR comes from a human donor with acute COVID-19. The donor label of this sample is uncertain. The chain employs TRBV20-1 and TRBJ1-5; TRBD1 is a possible D gene (6 bases). The material sequenced was PBMCs or T cells enriched from blood (not recorded which). The chain's CDR3 is CSASTGPNQPQHF. The CDR3, as DNA: TGCAGTGCTAGTACAGGGCCCAATCAGCCCCAGCATTTT.